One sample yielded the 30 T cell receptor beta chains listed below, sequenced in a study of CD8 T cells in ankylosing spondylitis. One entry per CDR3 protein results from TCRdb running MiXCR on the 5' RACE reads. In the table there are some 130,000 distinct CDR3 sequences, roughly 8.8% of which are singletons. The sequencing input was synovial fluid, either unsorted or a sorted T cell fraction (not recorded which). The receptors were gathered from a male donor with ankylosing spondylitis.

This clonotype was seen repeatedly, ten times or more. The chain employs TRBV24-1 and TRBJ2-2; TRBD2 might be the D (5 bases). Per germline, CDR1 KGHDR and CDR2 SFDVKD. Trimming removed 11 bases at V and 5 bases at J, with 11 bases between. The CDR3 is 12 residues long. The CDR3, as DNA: TGTGCCAGCGAGGGAGAAACCGGGGAGCTGTTTTTT. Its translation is CASEGETGELFF.

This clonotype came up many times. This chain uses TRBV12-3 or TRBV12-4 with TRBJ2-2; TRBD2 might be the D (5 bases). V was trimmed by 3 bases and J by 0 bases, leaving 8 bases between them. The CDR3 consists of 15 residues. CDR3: CASSFSAANTGELFF. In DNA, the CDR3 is TGTGCCAGCAGTTTTTCAGCGGCGAACACCGGGGAGCTGTTTTTT.

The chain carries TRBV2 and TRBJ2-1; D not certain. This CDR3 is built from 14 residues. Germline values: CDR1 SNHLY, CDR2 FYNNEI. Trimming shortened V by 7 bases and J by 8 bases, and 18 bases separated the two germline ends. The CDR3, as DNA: TGTGCCAGCACGGCTCGCTCTCGCGAGGATGAGCAGTTCTTC. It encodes CASTARSREDEQFF.

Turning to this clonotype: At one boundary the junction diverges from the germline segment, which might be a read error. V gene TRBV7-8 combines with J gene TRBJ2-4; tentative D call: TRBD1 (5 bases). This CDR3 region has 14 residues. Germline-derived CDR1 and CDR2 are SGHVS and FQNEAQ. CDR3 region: CASTLERRQNIQYF. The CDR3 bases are TGTGCCAGCACCTTAGAGAGACGACAGAACATTCAGTACTTC.

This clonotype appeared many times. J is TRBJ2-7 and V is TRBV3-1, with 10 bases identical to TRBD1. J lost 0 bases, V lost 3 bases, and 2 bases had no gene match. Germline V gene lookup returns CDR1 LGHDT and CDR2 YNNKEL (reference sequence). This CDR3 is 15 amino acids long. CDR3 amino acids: CASSQDRGSSYEQYF. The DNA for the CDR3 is TGTGCCAGCAGCCAGGACAGGGGGAGCTCCTACGAGCAGTACTTC.

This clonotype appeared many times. The CDR3 DNA follows: TGTGCCAGCAGTACCGTGGGGATAACCTACAATGAGCAGTTCTTC. It specifies CASSTVGITYNEQFF. This sequence joins TRBV6-5 and TRBJ2-1; D remains ambiguous. From germline, CDR1 is MNHEY and CDR2 SVGAGI. Trimming removed 5 bases at V and 2 bases at J, with 13 bases between. This CDR3 region has 15 residues.

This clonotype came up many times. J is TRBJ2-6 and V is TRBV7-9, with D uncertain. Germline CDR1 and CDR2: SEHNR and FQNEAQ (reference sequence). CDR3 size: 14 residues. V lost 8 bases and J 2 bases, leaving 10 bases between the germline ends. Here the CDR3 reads CASPPYPGANVLTF. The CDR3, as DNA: TGTGCCAGCCCCCCTTACCCTGGGGCCAACGTCCTGACTTTC.

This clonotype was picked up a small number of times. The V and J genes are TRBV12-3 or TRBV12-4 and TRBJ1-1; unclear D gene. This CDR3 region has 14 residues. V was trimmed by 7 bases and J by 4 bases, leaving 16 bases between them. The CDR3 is CASTWVDRGTEAFF. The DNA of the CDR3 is TGTGCCAGCACGTGGGTGGACCGAGGCACTGAAGCTTTCTTT.

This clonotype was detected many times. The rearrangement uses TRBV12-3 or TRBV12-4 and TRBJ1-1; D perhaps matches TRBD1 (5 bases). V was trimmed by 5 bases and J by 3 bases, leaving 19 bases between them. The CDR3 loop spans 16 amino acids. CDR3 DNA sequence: TGTGCCAGCAGTACACAGGCCGAATCGCCTTACACTGAAGCTTTCTTT. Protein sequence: CASSTQAESPYTEAFF.

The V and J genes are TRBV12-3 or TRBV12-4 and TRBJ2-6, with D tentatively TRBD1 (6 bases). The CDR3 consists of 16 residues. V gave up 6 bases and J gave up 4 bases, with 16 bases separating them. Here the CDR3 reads CASSKPGHLGANVLTF. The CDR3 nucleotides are TGTGCCAGCAGCAAACCGGGACACCTCGGGGCCAACGTCCTGACTTTC.

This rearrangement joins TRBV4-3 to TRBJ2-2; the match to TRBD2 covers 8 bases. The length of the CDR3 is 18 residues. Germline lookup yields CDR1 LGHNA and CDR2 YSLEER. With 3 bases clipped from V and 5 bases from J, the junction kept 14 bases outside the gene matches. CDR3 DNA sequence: TGCGCCAGCAGCCAGTATGGGGGAGTAGCGGGATGGACCGGGGAGCTGTTTTTT. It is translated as CASSQYGGVAGWTGELFF.

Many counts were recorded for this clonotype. The CDR3 DNA reads as TGTGCCAGCAGCATTGGGGAGACCCAGTACTTC. Translation gives CASSIGETQYF. J is TRBJ2-5 and V is TRBV12-3 or TRBV12-4; D is ambiguous. Trimming removed 6 bases at V and 5 bases at J, with 7 bases between. The CDR3 extends over 11 amino acids.

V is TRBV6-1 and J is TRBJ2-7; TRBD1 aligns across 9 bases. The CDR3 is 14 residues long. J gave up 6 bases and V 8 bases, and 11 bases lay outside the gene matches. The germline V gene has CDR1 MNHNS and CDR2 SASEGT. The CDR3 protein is CASRSRDRVGEQYF. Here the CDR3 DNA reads TGTGCCAGCCGGAGCCGGGACAGGGTAGGCGAGCAGTACTTC.

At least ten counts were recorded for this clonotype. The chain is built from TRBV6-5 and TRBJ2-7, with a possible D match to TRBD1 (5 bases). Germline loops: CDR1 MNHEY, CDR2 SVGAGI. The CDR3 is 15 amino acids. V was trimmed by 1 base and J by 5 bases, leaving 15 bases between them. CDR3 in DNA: TGTGCCAGCAGTTACTGGCAGGGCGGTGAAGACGAGCAGTACTTC. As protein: CASSYWQGGEDEQYF.

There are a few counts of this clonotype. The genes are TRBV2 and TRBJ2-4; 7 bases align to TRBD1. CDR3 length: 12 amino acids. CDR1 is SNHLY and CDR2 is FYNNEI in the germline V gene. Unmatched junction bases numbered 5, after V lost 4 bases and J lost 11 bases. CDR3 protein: CASSVRDSLQYF. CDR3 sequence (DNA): TGTGCCAGCAGTGTTAGGGACAGTCTTCAGTACTTC.

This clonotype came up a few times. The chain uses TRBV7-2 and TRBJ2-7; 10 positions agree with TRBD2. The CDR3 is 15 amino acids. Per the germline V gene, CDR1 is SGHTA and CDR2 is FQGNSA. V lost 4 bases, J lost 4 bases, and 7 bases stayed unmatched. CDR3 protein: CASSSRPSGSYEQYF. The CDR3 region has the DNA TGTGCCAGCAGCTCAAGGCCTAGCGGGAGTTACGAGCAGTACTTC.

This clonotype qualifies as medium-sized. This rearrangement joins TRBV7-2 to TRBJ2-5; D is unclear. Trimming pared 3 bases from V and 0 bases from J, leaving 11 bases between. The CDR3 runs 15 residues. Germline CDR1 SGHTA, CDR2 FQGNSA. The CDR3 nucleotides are TGTGCCAGCAGCTTTAACCAAAACTACCAAGAGACCCAGTACTTC. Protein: CASSFNQNYQETQYF.

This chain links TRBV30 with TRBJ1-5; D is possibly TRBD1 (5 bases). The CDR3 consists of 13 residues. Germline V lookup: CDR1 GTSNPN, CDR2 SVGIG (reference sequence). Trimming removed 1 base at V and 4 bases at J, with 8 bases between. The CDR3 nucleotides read TGTGCCTGGAGTGGACAGTGGAATCAGCCCCAGCATTTT. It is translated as CAWSGQWNQPQHF. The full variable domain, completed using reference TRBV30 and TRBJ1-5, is SQTIHQWPATLVQPVGSPLSLECTVEGTSNPNLYWYRQAAGRGLQLLFYSVGIGQISSEVPQNLSASRPQDRQFILSSKKLLLSDSGFYLCAWSGQWNQPQHFGDGTRLSIL.

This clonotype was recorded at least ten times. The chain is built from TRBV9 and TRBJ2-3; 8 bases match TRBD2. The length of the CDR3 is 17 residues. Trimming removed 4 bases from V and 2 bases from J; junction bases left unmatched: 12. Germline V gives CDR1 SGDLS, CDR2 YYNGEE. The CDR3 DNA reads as TGTGCCAGCAGCCCCGAGGGCGGGGGGCATGACACAGATACGCAGTATTTT. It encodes CASSPEGGGHDTDTQYF.

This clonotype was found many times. CDR3 sequence reads: CASGPRGSGNTIYF. The CDR3 bases are TGTGCCAGCGGACCCCGCGGGAGCGGAAACACCATATATTTT. V usage is TRBV7-8 and J usage is TRBJ1-3; D gene uncertain. Germline CDR1 SGHVS, CDR2 FQNEAQ. This CDR3 region has 14 residues. Deletions cut 8 bases from V and 4 bases from J, with 15 bases between.

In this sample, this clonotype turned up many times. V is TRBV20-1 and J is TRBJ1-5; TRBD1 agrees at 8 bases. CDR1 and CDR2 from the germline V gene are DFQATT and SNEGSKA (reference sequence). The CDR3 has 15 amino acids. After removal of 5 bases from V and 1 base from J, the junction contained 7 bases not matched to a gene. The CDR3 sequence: CSASQRTGSNQPQHF. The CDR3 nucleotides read TGCAGTGCTTCCCAGAGGACAGGGAGCAATCAGCCCCAGCATTTT.

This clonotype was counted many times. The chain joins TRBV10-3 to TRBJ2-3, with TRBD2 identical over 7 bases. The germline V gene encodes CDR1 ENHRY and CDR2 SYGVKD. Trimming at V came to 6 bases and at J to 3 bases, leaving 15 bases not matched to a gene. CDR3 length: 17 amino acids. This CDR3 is CAISTHTSAKITDTQYF. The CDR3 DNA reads TGTGCCATCAGCACCCATACTAGCGCCAAAATAACAGATACGCAGTATTTT.

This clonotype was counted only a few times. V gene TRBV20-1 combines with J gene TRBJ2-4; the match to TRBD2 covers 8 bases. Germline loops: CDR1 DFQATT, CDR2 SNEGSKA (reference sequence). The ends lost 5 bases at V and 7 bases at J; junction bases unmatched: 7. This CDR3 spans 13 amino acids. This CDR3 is CSAGTSLINIQYF. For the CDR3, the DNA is TGCAGTGCTGGGACTAGTCTTATCAACATTCAGTACTTC.

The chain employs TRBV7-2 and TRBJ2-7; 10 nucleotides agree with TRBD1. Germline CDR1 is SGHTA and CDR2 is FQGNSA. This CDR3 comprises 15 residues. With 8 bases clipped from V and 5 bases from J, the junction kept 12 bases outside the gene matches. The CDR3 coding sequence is TGTGCCAGCCGTCCAAGGGGACAGGGGACAAACGAGCAGTACTTC. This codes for CASRPRGQGTNEQYF.

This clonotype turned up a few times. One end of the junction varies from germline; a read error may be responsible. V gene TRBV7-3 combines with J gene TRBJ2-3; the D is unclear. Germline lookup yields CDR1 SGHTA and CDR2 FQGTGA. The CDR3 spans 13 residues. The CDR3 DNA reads TGTGCCAGCAGCTCAATAGAAACAGCTACGCAGTATTTT. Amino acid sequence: CASSSIETATQYF.

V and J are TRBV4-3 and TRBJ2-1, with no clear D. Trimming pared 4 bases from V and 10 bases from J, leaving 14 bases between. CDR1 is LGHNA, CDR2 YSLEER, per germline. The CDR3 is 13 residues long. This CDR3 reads CASSLIEGTEQFF. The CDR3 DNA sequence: TGCGCCAGCAGCCTTATAGAAGGCACCGAGCAGTTCTTC.

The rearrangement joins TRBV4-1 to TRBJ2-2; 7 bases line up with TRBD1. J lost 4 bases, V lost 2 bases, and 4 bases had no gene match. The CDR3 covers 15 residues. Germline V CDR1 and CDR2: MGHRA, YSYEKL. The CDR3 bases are TGCGCCAGCAGCCAACGGGGACAGACCACCGGGGAGCTGTTTTTT. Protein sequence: CASSQRGQTTGELFF.

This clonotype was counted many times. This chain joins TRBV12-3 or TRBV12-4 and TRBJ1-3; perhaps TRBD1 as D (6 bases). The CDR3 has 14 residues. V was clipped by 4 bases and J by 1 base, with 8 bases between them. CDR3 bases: TGTGCCAGCAGTTACCAGGGGTCTGGAAACACCATATATTTT. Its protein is CASSYQGSGNTIYF.

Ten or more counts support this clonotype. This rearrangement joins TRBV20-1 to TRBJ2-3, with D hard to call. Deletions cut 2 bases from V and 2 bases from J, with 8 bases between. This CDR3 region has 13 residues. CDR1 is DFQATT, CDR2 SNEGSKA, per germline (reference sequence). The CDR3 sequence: CSARRFLTDTQYF. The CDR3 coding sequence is TGCAGTGCTAGACGATTCCTCACAGATACGCAGTATTTT.

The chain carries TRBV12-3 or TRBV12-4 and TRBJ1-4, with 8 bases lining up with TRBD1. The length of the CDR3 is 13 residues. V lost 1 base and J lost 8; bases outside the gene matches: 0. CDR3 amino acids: CASSLGTGEKLFF. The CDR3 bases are TGTGCCAGCAGTTTAGGGACAGGGGAAAAACTGTTTTTT.